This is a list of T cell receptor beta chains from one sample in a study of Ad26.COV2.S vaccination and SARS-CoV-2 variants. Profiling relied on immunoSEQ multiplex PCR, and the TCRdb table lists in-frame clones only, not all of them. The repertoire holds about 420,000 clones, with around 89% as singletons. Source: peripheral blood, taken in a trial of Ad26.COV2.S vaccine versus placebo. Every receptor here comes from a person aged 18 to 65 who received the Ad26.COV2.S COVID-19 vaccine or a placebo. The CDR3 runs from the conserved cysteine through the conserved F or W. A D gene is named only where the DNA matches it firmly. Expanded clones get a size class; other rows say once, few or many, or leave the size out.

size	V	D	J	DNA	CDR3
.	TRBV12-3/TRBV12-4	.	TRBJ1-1	TGTGCCAGCAGTTTAGCAGGGGGTGAAGCTTTCTTT	CASSLAGGEAFF
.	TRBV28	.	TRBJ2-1	TGTGCCAGCAGTATTGCAGGGTCTCCCCAACTGAATGAGCAGTTCTTC	CASSIAGSPQLNEQFF
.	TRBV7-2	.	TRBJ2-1	TGTGCCAGCAGCTTAGCGACAACGGGACCCTACAATGAGCAGTTCTTC	CASSLATTGPYNEQFF
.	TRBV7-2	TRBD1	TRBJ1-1	TGTGCCAGCAGCCTCACCGACAGGGGCACTGAAGCTTTCTTT	CASSLTDRGTEAFF
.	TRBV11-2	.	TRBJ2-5	TGTGCCAGCAGCTTAGCGTCGCAACAAGAGACCCAGTACTTC	CASSLASQQETQYF
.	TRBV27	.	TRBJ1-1	TGTGCCAGCAGTCGGCAGGAGGAGATCACTGAAGCTTTCTTT	CASSRQEEITEAFF
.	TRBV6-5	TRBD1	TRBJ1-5	TGTGCCAGCAGGTCCGGGACAGCTATTGGGGAGCCCCAGCATTTT	CASRSGTAIGEPQHF
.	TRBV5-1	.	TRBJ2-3	TGCGCCAGCAGCTTCAGGGGAACGGTCACAGATACGCAGTATTTT	CASSFRGTVTDTQYF
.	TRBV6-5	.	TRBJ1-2	TGTGCCAGCAGTTACTCGAGGGCAGGGCAGGGCTACACCTTC	CASSYSRAGQGYTF
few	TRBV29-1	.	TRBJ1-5	TGCAGCGTTGACACCGGTGGAAATCAGCCCCAGCATTTT	CSVDTGGNQPQHF
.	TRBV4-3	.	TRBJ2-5	TGCGCCAGCAGCCCTTCGGAGGGGGAGCCGGGGGCCCAGTACTTC	CASSPSEGEPGAQYF